What follows describes a single TCR beta chain. The antigen is undetermined. The sample comes from a study of cytomegalovirus exposure and HLA in healthy donors. Study-wide context: HLA-typed donors were the source of about 85 million unique TCRs held in an early data release. Study-level results: Within an earlier analysis, most TCR beta V segments proved productive either about 87% or about 30% of the time. One variant, a missense change in DCLRE1C, was linked in a later analysis to TCR beta V- and J-gene trimming.

PCR involved 60 Vbeta and 13 Jbeta primers. Clones were read by immunoSEQ multiplex PCR, and TCRdb kept only the in-frame ones, dropping some. The sample lists 100,000 to 150,000 clones; over 60% were seen once. In germline, CDR1 is SEHNR, CDR2 FQNEAQ (reference sequence). The CDR3 runs 15 residues. V gave up 1 base and J gave up 2 bases, with 9 bases separating them. This TCR derives from a woman aged 55 to 70 in good health and CMV-seronegative. The sequenced material came from PBMCs. This chain joins TRBV7-9 and TRBJ2-1; D may be TRBD2 (6 bases). The CDR3 protein is CASSLGAGPYNEQFF. CDR3 nucleotide sequence: TGTGCCAGCAGCTTAGGAGCGGGTCCCTACAATGAGCAGTTCTTC.